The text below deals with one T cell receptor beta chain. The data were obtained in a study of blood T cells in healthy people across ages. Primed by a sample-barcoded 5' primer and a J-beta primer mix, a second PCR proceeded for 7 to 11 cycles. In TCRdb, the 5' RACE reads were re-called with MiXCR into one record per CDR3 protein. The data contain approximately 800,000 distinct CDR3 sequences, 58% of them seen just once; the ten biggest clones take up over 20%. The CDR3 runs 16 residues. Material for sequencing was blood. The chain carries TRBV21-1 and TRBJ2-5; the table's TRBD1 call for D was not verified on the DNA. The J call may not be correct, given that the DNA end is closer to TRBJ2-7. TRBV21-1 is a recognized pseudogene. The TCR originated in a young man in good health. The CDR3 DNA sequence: TGTGCCAGCAGCATCCCCGCGGCAGGCAACTCATCCGAGCAGTACTTC. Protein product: CASSIPAAGNSSEQYF.